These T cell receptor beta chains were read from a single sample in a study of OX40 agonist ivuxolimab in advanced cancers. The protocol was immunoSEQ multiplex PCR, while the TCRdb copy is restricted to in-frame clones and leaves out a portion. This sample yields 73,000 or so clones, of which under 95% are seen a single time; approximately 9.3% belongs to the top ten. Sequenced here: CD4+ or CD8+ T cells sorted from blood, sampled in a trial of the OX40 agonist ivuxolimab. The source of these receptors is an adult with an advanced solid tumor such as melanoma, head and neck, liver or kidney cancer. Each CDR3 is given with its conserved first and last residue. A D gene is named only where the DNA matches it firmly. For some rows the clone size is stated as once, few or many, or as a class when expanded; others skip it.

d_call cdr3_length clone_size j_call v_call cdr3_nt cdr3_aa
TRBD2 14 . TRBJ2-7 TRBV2 TGTGCCAGCAGTGATCTAGCGGGGGCCTACGAGCAGTACTTC CASSDLAGAYEQYF
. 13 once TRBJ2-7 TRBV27 TGTGCCAGCAGTTTATCCCCTTCCTACGAGCAGTACTTC CASSLSPSYEQYF
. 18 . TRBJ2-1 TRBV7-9 TGTGCCAGCAGCCCGCCCCTTATGGGGGGCAAACAAGCGGGGAAGCAGTTCTTC CASSPPLMGGKQAGKQFF
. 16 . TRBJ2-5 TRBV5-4 TGTGCCAGCAGCTTCCCCGGGACTGACTACCAAGAGACCCAGTACTTC CASSFPGTDYQETQYF
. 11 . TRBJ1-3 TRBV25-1 TGTGCCAGCACAGGGGGAAACACCATATATTTT CASTGGNTIYF
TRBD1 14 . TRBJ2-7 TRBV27 TGTGCCAGCAGTACAGGGGTATCCTACTACGAGCAGTACTTC CASSTGVSYYEQYF
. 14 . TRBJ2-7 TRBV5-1 TGCGCCAGCAGCCCTTCGGGGGCGGAGTACGAGCAGTACTTC CASSPSGAEYEQYF
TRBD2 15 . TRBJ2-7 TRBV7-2 TGTGCCAGCAGCTTCGGACTAGCAGCCTCCTACGAGCAGTACTTC CASSFGLAASYEQYF
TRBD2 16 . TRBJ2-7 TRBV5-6 TGTGCCAGCAGCTCCGGACTAGCGGGGGTATTCTACGAGCAGTACTTC CASSSGLAGVFYEQYF
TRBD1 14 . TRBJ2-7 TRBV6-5 TGTGCCAGCAGTATGAGGGGGCTTAGGGCCGAGCAGTACTTC CASSMRGLRAEQYF
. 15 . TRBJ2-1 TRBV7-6 TGTGCCAGCAGCCCGGGGGTCATGGACTTTTCTGAGCAGTTCTTC CASSPGVMDFSEQFF
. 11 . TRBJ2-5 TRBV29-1 TGCAGCGTTGAGTCACAAGAGACCCAGTACTTC CSVESQETQYF
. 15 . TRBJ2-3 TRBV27 TGTGCCAGCAGTTTTTTTTGGTCTGCGTCAGATACGCAGTATTTT CASSFFWSASDTQYF
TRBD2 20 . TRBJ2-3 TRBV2 TGTGCCAGCAGTCAGCCGGGACTAGCGGGGGGACGGTCTAGCACAGATACGCAGTATTTT CASSQPGLAGGRSSTDTQYF
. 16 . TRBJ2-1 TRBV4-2 TGTGCCAGCAGCCAAGATGGACTCGTGGGGGATAACGAGCAGTTCTTC CASSQDGLVGDNEQFF
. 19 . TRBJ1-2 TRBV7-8 TGTGCCAGCAGCTTAGCGATCACCGGGACCGAACCTCCGGAATGGGGCTACACCTTC CASSLAITGTEPPEWGYTF
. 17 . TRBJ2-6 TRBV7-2 TGTGCCAGCAGCCCCTGGGTCTCTGTAGGTGGGGCCAACGTCCTGACTTTC CASSPWVSVGGANVLTF
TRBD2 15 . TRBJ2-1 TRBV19 TGTGCCAGTAGGTTCCTAGCGGGGTTCGACAATGAGCAGTTCTTC CASRFLAGFDNEQFF
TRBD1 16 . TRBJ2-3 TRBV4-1 TGCGCCAGCAGACGAACGACAGGGACGGGCACAGATACGCAGTATTTT CASRRTTGTGTDTQYF
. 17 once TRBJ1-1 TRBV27 TGTGCCAGCAGTCATTTTACTGGGGGAGGGGGGAACACTGAAGCTTTCTTT CASSHFTGGGGNTEAFF
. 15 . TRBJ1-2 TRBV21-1 TGTGCCAGCAGCAAAGCGGTCGGCAGACACTATGGCTACACCTTC CASSKAVGRHYGYTF
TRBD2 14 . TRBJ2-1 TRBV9 TGTGCCAGCAGCGTGGGGACTAGCTCCGGGGAGCAGTTCTTC CASSVGTSSGEQFF
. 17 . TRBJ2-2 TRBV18 TGTGCCAGCTCACCGCTCGAGGGGGGCCAGAACACCGGGGAGCTGTTTTTT CASSPLEGGQNTGELFF
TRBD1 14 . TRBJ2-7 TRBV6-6 TGTGCCAGCAGTGGGACAGGGGGCTTCGACGAGCAGTACTTC CASSGTGGFDEQYF
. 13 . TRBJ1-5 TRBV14 TGTGCCAGCAGCCGGGGGGCAAATCAGCCCCAGCATTTT CASSRGANQPQHF
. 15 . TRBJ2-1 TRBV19 TGTGCCAGTAGTATCGCGGACATCCCATACAATGAGCAGTTCTTC CASSIADIPYNEQFF
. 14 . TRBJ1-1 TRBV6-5 TGTGCCAGCAGTTACGCGGGCGGGAACACTGAAGCTTTCTTT CASSYAGGNTEAFF
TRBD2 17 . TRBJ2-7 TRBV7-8 TGTGCCAGCAGCGAGTTACTACTAGCGGGGGGTGCCCACGAGCAGTACTTC CASSELLLAGGAHEQYF
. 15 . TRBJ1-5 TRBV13 TGTGCCAGCAGCTTTCGGGGGATGGATAATCAGCCCCAGCATTTT CASSFRGMDNQPQHF
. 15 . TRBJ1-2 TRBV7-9 TGTGCCAGCAGCTTAGTACAGCCCGTGGACTATGGCTACACCTTC CASSLVQPVDYGYTF
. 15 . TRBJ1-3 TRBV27 TGTGCCAGCAGTTTATCCGGGGGGGCTGGAAACACCATATATTTT CASSLSGGAGNTIYF
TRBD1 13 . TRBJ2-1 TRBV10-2 TGCGCCCGGGGGACAGGCACTTACGGGGAGCAGTTCTTC CARGTGTYGEQFF
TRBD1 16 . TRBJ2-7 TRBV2 TGTGCCAGCAGTGAAGCCCTCCGGGACAGCTACTACGAGCAGTACTTC CASSEALRDSYYEQYF
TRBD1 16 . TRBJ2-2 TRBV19 TGTGCCAACCAAGAGAACGGGACAGGACGATCCGGGGAGCTGTTTTTT CANQENGTGRSGELFF
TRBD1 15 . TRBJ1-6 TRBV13 TGTGCCAGCAGCTTAGGGGGGACAGGCAATTCACCCCTCCACTTT CASSLGGTGNSPLHF
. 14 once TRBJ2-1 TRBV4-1 TGCGCCAGCAGCCAAGACCCCAGATACAATGAGCAGTTCTTC CASSQDPRYNEQFF
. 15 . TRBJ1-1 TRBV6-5 TGTGCCAGCAGCTTGTCACGGGGGGGGAACACTGAAGCTTTCTTT CASSLSRGGNTEAFF
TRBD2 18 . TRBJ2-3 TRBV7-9 TGTGCCAGCAGCTTATTTCCGACTAGCGGGGGAAGCACAGATACGCAGTATTTT CASSLFPTSGGSTDTQYF
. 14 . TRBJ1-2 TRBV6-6 TGTGCCAGCAGTTACGAGGTAGCTAACTATGGCTACACCTTC CASSYEVANYGYTF
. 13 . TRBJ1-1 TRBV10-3 TGTGCCATCAGTGAATCAAAACCGGCTGAAGCTTTCTTT CAISESKPAEAFF
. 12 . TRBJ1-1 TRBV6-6 TGTGCCAGCGGGGACGGGAACACTGAAGCTTTCTTT CASGDGNTEAFF
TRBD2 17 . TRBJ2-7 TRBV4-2 TGTGCCAGCAGCCAGGGGGACCCGGGACTAGCGGCGTACGAGCAGTACTTC CASSQGDPGLAAYEQYF
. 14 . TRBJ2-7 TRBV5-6 TGTGCCAGCAGCCCTGAGTGGGAAACCTACGAGCAGTACTTC CASSPEWETYEQYF
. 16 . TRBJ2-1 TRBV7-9 TGTGCCAGCAGTCCCAGCGGGCCTCCCTCCTACAATGAGCAGTTCTTC CASSPSGPPSYNEQFF
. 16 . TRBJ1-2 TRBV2 TGTGCCAGCTTGAAGGGCAGAAGTTACGCTAACTATGGCTACACCTTC CASLKGRSYANYGYTF
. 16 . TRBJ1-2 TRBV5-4 TGTGCCAGCAGCTTGACTAAAGGCGGGGTTGGCTATGGCTACACCTTC CASSLTKGGVGYGYTF
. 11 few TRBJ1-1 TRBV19 TGTGCCAGTAGTTCCGGCAACGGAGCTTTCTTT CASSSGNGAFF
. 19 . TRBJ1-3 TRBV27 TGTGCCAGCAGTTTATGGGGCACAGGGAGGGCACTCTCTGGAAACACCATATATTTT CASSLWGTGRALSGNTIYF
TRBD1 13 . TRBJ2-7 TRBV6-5 TGTGCCAGCACCCACCCAGGGGGCTACGAGCAGTACTTC CASTHPGGYEQYF
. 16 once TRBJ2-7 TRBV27 TGTGCCAGCAGTTTCCAAAAAGGCAGGGAGGATTACGAGCAGTACTTC CASSFQKGREDYEQYF
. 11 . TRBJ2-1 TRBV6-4 TGTGCCAGCAGTCAGGGAGGTGAGCAGTTCTTC CASSQGGEQFF
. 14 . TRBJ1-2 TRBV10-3 TGTGCCATCAGTGAAGGTTCGGGGCTCTATGGCTACACCTTC CAISEGSGLYGYTF
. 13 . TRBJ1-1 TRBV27 TGTGCCAGCGCGGCGGGGGGCTACCCTGAAGCTTTCTTT CASAAGGYPEAFF
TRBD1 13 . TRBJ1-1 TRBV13 TGTGCCAGCAGCTCGGACAGGCTCACTGAAGCTTTCTTT CASSSDRLTEAFF
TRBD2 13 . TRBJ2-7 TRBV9 TGTGCCAGCAGTCCGGGGACTAGCTACGAGCAGTACTTC CASSPGTSYEQYF